The entry below gives a single T cell receptor beta chain sequence along with its context. Patients at the Seattle site were enrolled during active infection and followed longitudinally. Here immunoSEQ multiplex PCR was the method, and the copy in TCRdb shows in-frame clones only, minus some. The data show over 150,000 clones, with approximately 87% seen just once and approximately 13% held by the top ten. These data come from a study of blood T cell repertoires in COVID-19. Study details: The analysed material was cDNA or gDNA that came from T cells, B-cell-depleted T cells, or PBMCs.

V lost 1 base to trimming and J lost 0 bases, with 22 bases between them. This CDR3 is built from 19 residues. The germline V gene encodes CDR1 LGHNA and CDR2 YNFKEQ. This receptor was identified in a woman between 65 and 79 years old with COVID-19, enrolled during active disease. V usage is TRBV4-2 and J usage is TRBJ2-7; TRBD1 might be the D (5 bases). Sequencing input: peripheral blood. The CDR3 loop is CASSQVKGIGPISSYEQYF. The CDR3 nucleotides are TGTGCCAGCAGCCAAGTAAAGGGGATAGGACCCATCAGCTCCTACGAGCAGTACTTC.